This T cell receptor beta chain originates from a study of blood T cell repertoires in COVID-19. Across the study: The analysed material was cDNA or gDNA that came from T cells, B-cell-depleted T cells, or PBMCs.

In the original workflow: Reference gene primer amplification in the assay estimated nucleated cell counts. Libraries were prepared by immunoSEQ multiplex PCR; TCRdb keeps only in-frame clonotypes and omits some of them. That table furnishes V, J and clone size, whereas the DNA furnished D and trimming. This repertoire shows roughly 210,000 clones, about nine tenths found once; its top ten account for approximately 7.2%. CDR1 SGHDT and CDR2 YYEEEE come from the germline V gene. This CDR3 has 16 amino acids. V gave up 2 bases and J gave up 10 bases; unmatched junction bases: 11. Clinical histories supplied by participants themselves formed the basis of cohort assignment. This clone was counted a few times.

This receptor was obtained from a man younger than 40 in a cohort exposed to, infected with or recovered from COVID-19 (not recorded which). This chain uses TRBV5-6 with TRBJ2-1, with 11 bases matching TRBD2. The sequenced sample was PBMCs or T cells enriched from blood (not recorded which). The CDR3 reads CASSLLTSGATIEQFF. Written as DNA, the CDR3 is TGTGCCAGCAGCTTACTGACTAGCGGGGCTACAATCGAGCAGTTCTTC.